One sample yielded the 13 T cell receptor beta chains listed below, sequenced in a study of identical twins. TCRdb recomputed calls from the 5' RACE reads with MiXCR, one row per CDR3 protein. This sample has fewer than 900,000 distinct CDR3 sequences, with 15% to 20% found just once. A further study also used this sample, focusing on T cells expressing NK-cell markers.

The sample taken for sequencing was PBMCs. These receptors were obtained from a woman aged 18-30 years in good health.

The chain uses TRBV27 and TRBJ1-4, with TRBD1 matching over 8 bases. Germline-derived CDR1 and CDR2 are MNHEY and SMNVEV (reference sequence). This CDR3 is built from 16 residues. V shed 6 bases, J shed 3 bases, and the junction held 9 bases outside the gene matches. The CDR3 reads CASRGTGPYPNEKLFF. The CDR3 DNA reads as TGTGCCAGCAGAGGGACAGGCCCCTACCCTAATGAAAAACTGTTTTTT.

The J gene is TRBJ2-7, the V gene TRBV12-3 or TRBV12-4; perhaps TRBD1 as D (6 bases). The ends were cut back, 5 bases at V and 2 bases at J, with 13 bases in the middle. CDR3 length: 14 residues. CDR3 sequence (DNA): TGTGCCAGCAGTCTCCGGGACACCACCTACGAGCAGTACTTC. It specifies CASSLRDTTYEQYF.

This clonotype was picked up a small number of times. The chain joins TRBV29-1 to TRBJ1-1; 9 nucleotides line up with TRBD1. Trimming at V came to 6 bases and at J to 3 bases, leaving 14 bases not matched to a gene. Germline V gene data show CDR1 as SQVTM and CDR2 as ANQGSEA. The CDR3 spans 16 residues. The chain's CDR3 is CSVAHTLQGAHTEAFF. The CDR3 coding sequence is TGCAGCGTAGCCCATACCCTACAGGGGGCCCACACTGAAGCTTTCTTT.

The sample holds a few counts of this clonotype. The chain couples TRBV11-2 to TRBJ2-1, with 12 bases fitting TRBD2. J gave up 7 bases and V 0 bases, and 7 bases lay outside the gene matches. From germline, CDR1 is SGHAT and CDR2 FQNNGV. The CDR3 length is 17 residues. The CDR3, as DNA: TGTGCCAGCAGCTTAGATGCCCTAGCGGGGGGGCTTAATGAGCAGTTCTTC. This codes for CASSLDALAGGLNEQFF.

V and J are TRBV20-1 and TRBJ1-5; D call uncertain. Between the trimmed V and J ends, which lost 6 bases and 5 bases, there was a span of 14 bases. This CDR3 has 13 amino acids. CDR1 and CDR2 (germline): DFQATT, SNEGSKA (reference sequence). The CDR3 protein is CSAKGRVHQPQHF. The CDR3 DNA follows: TGCAGTGCCAAAGGGAGGGTTCATCAGCCCCAGCATTTT.

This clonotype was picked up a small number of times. CDR3 DNA: TGTGCCAGCAGCCAGGTCCGGGACAGGGTTTTTAAAGGTAACACTGAAGCTTTCTTT. As protein: CASSQVRDRVFKGNTEAFF. This chain uses TRBV7-3 with TRBJ1-1; 9 bases are shared with TRBD1. Germline loops: CDR1 SGHTA, CDR2 FQGTGA. This CDR3 is built from 19 residues. V lost 5 bases, J lost 2 bases, and 18 bases stayed unmatched.

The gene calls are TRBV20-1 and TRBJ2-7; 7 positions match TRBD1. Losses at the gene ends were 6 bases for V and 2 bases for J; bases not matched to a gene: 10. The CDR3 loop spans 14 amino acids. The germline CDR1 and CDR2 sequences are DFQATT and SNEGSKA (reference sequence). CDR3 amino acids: CSANRQGPAYEQYF. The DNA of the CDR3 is TGCAGTGCCAACCGACAGGGCCCGGCCTACGAGCAGTACTTC.

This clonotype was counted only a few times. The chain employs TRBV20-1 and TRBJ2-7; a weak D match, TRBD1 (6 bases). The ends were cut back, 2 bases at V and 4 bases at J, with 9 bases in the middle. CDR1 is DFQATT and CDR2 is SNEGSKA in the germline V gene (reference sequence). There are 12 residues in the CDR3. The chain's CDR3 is CSARKTGYEQYF. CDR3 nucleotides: TGCAGTGCTAGAAAAACAGGGTACGAGCAGTACTTC.

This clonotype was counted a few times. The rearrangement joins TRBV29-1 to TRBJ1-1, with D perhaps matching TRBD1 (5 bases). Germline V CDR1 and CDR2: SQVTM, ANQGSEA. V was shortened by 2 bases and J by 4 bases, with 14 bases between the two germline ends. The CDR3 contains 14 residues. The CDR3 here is CSVEWGREGTEAFF. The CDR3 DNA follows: TGCAGCGTTGAATGGGGCAGGGAGGGCACTGAAGCTTTCTTT.

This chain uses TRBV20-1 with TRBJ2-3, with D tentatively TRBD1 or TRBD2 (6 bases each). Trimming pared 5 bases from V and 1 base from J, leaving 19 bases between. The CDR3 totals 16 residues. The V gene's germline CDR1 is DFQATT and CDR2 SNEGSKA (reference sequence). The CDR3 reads CSAPKGRRGGTDTQYF. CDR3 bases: TGCAGTGCTCCGAAGGGGAGAAGGGGGGGCACAGATACGCAGTATTTT.

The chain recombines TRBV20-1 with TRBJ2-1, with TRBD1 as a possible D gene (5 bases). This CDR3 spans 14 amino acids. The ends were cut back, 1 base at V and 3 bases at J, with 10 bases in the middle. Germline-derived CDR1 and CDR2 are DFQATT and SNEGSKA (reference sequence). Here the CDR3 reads CSARGSGYYNEQFF. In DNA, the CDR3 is TGCAGTGCTAGAGGTTCAGGGTACTACAATGAGCAGTTCTTC.

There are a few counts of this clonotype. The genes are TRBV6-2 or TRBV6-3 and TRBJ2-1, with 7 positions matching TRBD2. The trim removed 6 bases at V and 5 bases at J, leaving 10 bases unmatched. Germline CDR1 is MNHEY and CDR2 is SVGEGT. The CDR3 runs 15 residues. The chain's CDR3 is CASSRLAARNNEQFF. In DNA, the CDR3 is TGTGCCAGCAGCCGTCTAGCGGCCCGAAACAATGAGCAGTTCTTC.

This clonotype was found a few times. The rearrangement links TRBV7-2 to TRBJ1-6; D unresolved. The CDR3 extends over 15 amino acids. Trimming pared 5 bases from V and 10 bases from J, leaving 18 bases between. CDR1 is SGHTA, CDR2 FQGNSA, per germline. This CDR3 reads CASSPSLRGGSPLHF. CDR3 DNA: TGTGCCAGCAGCCCTAGCCTTCGGGGTGGATCACCCCTCCACTTT.